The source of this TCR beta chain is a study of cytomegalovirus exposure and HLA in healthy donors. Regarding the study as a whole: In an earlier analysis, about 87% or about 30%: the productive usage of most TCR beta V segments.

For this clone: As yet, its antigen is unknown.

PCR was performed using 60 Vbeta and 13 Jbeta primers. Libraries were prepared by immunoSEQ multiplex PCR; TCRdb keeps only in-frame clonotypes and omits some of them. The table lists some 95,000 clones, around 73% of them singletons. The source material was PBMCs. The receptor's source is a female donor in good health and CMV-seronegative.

This CDR3 reads CASSLGTANYGYTF. The CDR3 DNA is TGTGCCAGCAGCTTAGGGACAGCTAACTATGGCTACACCTTC. The V call is TRBV7-8, the J call TRBJ1-2; the D gene is possibly TRBD1 (6 bases). Germline CDR1 and CDR2: SGHVS and FQNEAQ. The V and J ends lost 1 base and 0 bases respectively, with 6 bases between them. This CDR3 region has 14 residues.